The 10 T cell receptor beta chains reported below all come from one sample, sequenced in a study of OX40 agonist ivuxolimab in advanced cancers. TCRdb's table, derived via immunoSEQ multiplex PCR, lists solely in-frame clones and lacks some. The table records about 87,000 clones, less than 90% of them present only once. Sequenced material: CD4+ or CD8+ T cells sorted from blood, taken in a trial of the OX40 agonist ivuxolimab. These receptors all come from an adult with an advanced solid tumor such as melanoma, head and neck, liver or kidney cancer.

This clone was observed a handful of times. This sequence joins TRBV7-9 and TRBJ1-2; TRBD1 agrees at 7 bases. Germline CDR1 and CDR2: SEHNR and FQNEAQ (reference sequence). This CDR3 contains 13 residues. The ends lost 5 bases at V and 5 bases at J; junction bases unmatched: 5. CDR3 region: CASSTGTDYGYTF. The DNA for the CDR3 is TGTGCCAGCAGCACCGGGACAGATTATGGCTACACCTTC. Full variable domain (remainder filled in from reference TRBV7-9 and TRBJ1-2): DTGVSQNPRHKITKRGQNVTFRCDPISEHNRLYWYRQTLGQGPEFLTYFQNEAQLEKSRLLSDRFSAERPKGSFSTLEIQRTEQGDSAMYLCASSTGTDYGYTFGSGTRLTVV.

The gene calls are TRBV6-1 and TRBJ1-2; perhaps TRBD1 as D (5 bases). The CDR3 spans 12 residues. Germline CDR1 and CDR2: MNHNS and SASEGT. With 5 bases removed from V and 8 bases from J, the gap between germline ends came to 12 bases. In DNA form, the CDR3 reads TGTGCCAGCAGTTTCCGAGGGGACGGCTACACCTTC. This codes for CASSFRGDGYTF.

The chain is built from TRBV9 and TRBJ2-7, with D maybe TRBD2 (6 bases). The CDR3 contains 14 residues. V lost 0 bases and J lost 1, with 8 bases in between. CDR1 is SGDLS and CDR2 is YYNGEE in the germline V gene. This CDR3 reads CASSVAGTSYEQYF. CDR3 DNA sequence: TGTGCCAGCAGCGTAGCAGGGACTTCCTACGAGCAGTACTTC.

The chain joins TRBV7-2 to TRBJ1-1; D might be TRBD1 (6 bases). From germline, CDR1 is SGHTA and CDR2 FQGNSA. Trimming took off 4 bases at V and 4 bases at J, with 16 bases between the two ends. This CDR3 spans 15 amino acids. The CDR3 nucleotides read TGTGCCAGCAGCTCCTCGGGACACGGTGTCACTGAAGCTTTCTTT. Translating gives CASSSSGHGVTEAFF.

The chain uses TRBV5-4 and TRBJ1-2; D is undetermined. The CDR3 is made up of 12 amino acids. V was cut by 0 bases and J by 9 bases, with 9 bases left in between. In germline, CDR1 is SGHNT, CDR2 YYREEE (reference sequence). This CDR3 is CASSLEWGSYTF. The CDR3, as DNA: TGTGCCAGCAGCTTGGAATGGGGTAGCTACACCTTC.

The rearrangement joins TRBV7-2 to TRBJ1-1; D ambiguous. The CDR3 loop spans 12 amino acids. CDR1 is SGHTA and CDR2 is FQGNSA in the germline V gene. V was cut by 5 bases and J by 4 bases, with 8 bases left in between. The DNA of the CDR3 is TGTGCCAGCAGCGCCCAGTTCACTGAAGCTTTCTTT. Its protein is CASSAQFTEAFF.

CDR3 sequence reads: CASSLRSQAALNPEAFF. CDR3 DNA: TGTGCCAGCAGCTTACGGTCACAAGCGGCACTAAACCCTGAAGCTTTCTTT. The chain recombines TRBV7-6 with TRBJ1-1; D ambiguous. V lost 2 bases and J lost 6, with 22 bases in between. CDR1 and CDR2 from the germline V gene are SGHVS and FNYEAQ. The CDR3 loop spans 17 amino acids.

A single count supports this clone. This sequence joins TRBV30 and TRBJ2-1, with 9 bases matching TRBD2. The CDR3 is 19 amino acids. With V trimmed by 0 bases and J by 0 bases, 12 bases remained unmatched. The germline V gene encodes CDR1 GTSNPN and CDR2 SVGIG (reference sequence). The CDR3 DNA sequence: TGTGCCTGGAGTGTAAAAGGGGGCCTTAGCGGGGGCTCCTACAATGAGCAGTTCTTC. Translating gives CAWSVKGGLSGGSYNEQFF.

V is TRBV6-5 and J is TRBJ1-1; TRBD1 is a possible D gene (6 bases). Trimming took off 2 bases at V and 10 bases at J, with 14 bases between the two ends. CDR3 length equals 13 residues. Germline V gene sequence: CDR1 MNHEY, CDR2 SVGAGI. The CDR3 DNA sequence: TGTGCCAGCAGTTACGGGCGGGAAGGGGGAGCTTTCTTT. It encodes CASSYGREGGAFF.

V usage is TRBV6-6 and J usage is TRBJ2-2, with D perhaps TRBD1 or TRBD2 (5 bases each). V was trimmed by 5 bases and J by 0 bases, leaving 13 bases between them. Germline V CDR1 and CDR2: MNHNY, SVGAGI (reference sequence). CDR3 length: 16 residues. The CDR3 coding sequence is TGTGCCAGCAGTCCCCGGGACCGAACGAACACCGGGGAGCTGTTTTTT. Its protein is CASSPRDRTNTGELFF.